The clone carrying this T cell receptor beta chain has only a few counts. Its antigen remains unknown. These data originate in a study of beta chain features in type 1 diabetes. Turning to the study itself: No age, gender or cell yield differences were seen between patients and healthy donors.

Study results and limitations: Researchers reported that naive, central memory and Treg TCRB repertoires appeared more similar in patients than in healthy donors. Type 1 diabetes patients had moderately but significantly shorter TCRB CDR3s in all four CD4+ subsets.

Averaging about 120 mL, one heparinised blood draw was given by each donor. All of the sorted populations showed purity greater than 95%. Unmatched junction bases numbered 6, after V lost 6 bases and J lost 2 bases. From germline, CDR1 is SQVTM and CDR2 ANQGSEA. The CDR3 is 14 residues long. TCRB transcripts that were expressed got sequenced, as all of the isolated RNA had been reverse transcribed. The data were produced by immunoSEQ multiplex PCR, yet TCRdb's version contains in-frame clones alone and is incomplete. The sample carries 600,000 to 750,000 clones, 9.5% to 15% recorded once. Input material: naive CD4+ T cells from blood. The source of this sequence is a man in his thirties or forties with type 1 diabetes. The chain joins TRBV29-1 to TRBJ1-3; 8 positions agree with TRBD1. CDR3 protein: CSVDDRGTGNTIYF. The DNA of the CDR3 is TGCAGCGTGGACGACAGGGGAACTGGAAACACCATATATTTT.